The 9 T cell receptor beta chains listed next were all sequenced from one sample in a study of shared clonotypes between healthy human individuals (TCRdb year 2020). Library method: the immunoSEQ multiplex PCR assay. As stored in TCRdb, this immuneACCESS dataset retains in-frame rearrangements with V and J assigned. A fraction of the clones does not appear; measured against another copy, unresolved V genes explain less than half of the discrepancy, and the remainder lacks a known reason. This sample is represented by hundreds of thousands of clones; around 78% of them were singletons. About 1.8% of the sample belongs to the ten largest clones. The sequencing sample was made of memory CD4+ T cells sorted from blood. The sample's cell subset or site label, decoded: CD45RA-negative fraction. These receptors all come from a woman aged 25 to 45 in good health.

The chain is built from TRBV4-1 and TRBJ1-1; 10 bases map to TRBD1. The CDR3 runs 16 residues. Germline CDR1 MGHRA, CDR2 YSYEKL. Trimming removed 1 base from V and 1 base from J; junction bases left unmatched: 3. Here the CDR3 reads CASSQGQGAGNTEAFF. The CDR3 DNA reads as TGCGCCAGCAGCCAAGGACAGGGGGCGGGGAACACTGAAGCTTTCTTT.

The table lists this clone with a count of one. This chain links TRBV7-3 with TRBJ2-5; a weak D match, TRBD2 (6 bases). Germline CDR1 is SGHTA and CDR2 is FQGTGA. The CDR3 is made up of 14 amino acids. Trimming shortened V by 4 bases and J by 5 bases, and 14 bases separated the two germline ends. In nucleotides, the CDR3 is TGTGCCAGCAGCTCGGGGACTCTCAGGGAGACCCAGTACTTC. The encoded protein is CASSSGTLRETQYF.

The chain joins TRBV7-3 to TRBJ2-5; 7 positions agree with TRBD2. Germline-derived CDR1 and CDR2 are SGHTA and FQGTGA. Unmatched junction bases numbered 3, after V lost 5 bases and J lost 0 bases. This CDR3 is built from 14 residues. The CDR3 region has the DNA TGTGCCAGCAGCACGGGGGGATACCAAGAGACCCAGTACTTC. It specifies CASSTGGYQETQYF.

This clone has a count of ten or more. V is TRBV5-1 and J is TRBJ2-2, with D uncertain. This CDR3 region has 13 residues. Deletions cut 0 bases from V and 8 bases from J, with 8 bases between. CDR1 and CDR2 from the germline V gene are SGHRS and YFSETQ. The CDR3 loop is CASSLETFGELFF. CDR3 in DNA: TGCGCCAGCAGCTTGGAGACTTTTGGGGAGCTGTTTTTT. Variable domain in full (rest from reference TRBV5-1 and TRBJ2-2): KAGVTQTPRYLIKTRGQQVTLSCSPISGHRSVSWYQQTPGQGLQFLFEYFSETQRNKGNFPGRFSGRQFSNSRSEMNVSTLELGDSALYLCASSLETFGELFFGEGSRLTVL.

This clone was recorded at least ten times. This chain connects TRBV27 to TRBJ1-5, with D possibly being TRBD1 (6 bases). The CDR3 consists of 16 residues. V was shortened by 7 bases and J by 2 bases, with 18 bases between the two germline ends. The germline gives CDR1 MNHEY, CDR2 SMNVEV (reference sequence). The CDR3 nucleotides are TGTGCCAGCAAGGAAGAGGGGGGGCCGGGCAATCAGCCCCAGCATTTT. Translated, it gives CASKEEGGPGNQPQHF.

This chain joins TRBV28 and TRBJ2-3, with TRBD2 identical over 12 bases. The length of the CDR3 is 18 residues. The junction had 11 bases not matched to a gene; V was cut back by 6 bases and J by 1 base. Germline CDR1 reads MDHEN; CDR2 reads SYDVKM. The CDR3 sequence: CASSHTKTSGSGTDTQYF. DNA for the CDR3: TGTGCCAGCAGCCACACGAAGACTAGCGGGAGTGGCACAGATACGCAGTATTTT.

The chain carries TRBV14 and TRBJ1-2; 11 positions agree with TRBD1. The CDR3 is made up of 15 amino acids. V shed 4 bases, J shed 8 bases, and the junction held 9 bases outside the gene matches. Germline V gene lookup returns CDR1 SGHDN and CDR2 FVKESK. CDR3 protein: CASSRWTGGAYGYTF. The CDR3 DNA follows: TGTGCCAGCAGCCGATGGACAGGGGGCGCGTACGGCTACACCTTC.

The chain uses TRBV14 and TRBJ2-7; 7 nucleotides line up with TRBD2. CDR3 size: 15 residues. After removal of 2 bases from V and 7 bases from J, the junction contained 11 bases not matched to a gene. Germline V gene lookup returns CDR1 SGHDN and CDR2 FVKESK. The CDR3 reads CASSQMFGSAGEQYF. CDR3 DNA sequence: TGTGCCAGCAGCCAAATGTTCGGGTCAGCGGGGGAGCAGTACTTC.

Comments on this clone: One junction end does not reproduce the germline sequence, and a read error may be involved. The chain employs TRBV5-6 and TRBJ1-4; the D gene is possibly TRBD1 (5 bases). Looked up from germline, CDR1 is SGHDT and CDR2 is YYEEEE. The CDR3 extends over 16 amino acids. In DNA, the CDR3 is TGTGCCAGCAGCTTGTACGGGCAGGGAATTAATGAAAAGCTGTTTTTT. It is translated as CASSLYGQGINEKLFF.